This entry concerns a single T cell receptor beta chain. These data are taken from a study of T cell repertoires in cytomegalovirus infection. TCRdb used MiXCR to reprocess the reads, holding one entry per CDR3 protein. This sample has 300,000 to 450,000 distinct CDR3 sequences, with approximately 18% found just once. The specimen sequenced was PBMCs. The receptor was isolated from a human donor in good health (CMV status not recorded). Some clones in this sample may be carry-over from other donors' samples.

CDR3 sequence reads: CASSPRTVPYEQYF. CDR3 nucleotides: TGTGCCAGCAGTCCCCGGACAGTTCCCTACGAGCAGTACTTC. The gene calls are TRBV27 and TRBJ2-7, with a weak D call TRBD1 (6 bases). The germline CDR1 and CDR2 sequences are MNHEY and SMNVEV (reference sequence). Trimming removed 5 bases at V and 2 bases at J, with 13 bases between. The CDR3 sequence is 14 residues long.